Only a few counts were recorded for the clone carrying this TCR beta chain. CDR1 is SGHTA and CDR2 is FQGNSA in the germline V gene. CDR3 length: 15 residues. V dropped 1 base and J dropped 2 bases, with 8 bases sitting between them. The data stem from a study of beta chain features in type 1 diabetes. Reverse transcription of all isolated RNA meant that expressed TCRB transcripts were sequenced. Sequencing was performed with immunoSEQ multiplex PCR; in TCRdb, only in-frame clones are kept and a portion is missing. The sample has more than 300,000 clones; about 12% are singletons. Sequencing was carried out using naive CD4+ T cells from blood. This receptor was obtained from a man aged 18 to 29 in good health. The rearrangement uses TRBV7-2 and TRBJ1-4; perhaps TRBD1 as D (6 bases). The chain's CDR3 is CASSLGGRTNEKLFF. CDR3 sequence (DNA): TGTGCCAGCAGCTTAGGGGGGCGGACTAATGAAAAACTGTTTTTT.